The 8 T cell receptor beta chains below come from one sample, sequenced in a study of T-cell memory formation after mild COVID-19. TCRdb re-called the 5' RACE reads with MiXCR, one entry per CDR3 protein. The sample has 350,000 to 550,000 distinct CDR3 sequences, around 17% seen once. Source material: PBMCs or a T cell subset sorted from them (not recorded which). Receptor source: a man aged 18 to 29 who had mild COVID-19 (a few samples of this study predate the infection). Cell type and time point are not known.

This chain links TRBV20-1 with TRBJ2-3, with 10 bases aligning to TRBD2. V dropped 6 bases and J dropped 6; count of bases not matched to a gene: 6. The CDR3 spans 13 residues. CDR1 DFQATT and CDR2 SNEGSKA come from the germline V gene (reference sequence). The CDR3 loop is CSAKLAGRDTQYF. CDR3 DNA sequence: TGCAGTGCGAAACTAGCGGGGCGGGATACGCAGTATTTT.

The gene calls are TRBV5-1 and TRBJ2-7; 9 bases align to TRBD1. Germline values: CDR1 SGHRS, CDR2 YFSETQ. This CDR3 contains 15 residues. The V segment lost 5 bases and the J segment 9 bases; nucleotides outside the gene matches: 15. This CDR3 is CASRPTGGEVNSQYF. Here the CDR3 DNA reads TGCGCCAGCAGGCCTACAGGGGGCGAGGTAAATTCGCAGTACTTC. The full variable domain, with the rest looked up from reference TRBV5-1 and TRBJ2-7, is KAGVTQTPRYLIKTRGQQVTLSCSPISGHRSVSWYQQTPGQGLQFLFEYFSETQRNKGNFPGRFSGRQFSNSRSEMNVSTLELGDSALYLCASRPTGGEVNSQYFGPGTRLTVT.

The chain combines TRBV7-9 with TRBJ2-5, with 10 bases fitting TRBD2. This CDR3 region has 16 residues. Trimming removed 3 bases from V and 3 bases from J; junction bases left unmatched: 7. The V gene's germline CDR1 is SEHNR and CDR2 FQNEAQ (reference sequence). The CDR3 sequence is CASSFPRLAGEETQYF. CDR3 sequence (DNA): TGTGCCAGCAGCTTTCCCAGGCTAGCGGGGGAAGAGACCCAGTACTTC.

The chain is built from TRBV20-1 and TRBJ1-5; no definite D call. V was pared by 2 bases and J by 2 bases, with 7 bases between. This CDR3 is built from 13 residues. Germline loops: CDR1 DFQATT, CDR2 SNEGSKA (reference sequence). In nucleotides, the CDR3 is TGCAGTGCTAGACCGCCGGGCAATCAGCCCCAGCATTTT. Protein sequence: CSARPPGNQPQHF.

The chain links TRBV6-6 to TRBJ1-2; 11 bases line up with TRBD1. The germline gives CDR1 MNHNY, CDR2 SVGAGI (reference sequence). V gave up 8 bases and J gave up 8 bases; unmatched junction bases: 4. The CDR3 is made up of 12 amino acids. CDR3 in amino acids: CASEDRGRGYTF. CDR3 DNA: TGTGCCAGCGAGGACAGGGGGCGAGGCTACACCTTC.

This clonotype has ten or more counts. The chain couples TRBV7-8 to TRBJ2-1; the D is unclear. Trimming left V 3 bases short and J 0 bases short, with 9 bases between. The germline gives CDR1 SGHVS, CDR2 FQNEAQ. The CDR3 is made up of 15 amino acids. The CDR3 nucleotides are TGTGCCAGCAGCTTGGGTCAGGCCTCCTACAATGAGCAGTTCTTC. Translation gives CASSLGQASYNEQFF.

This clonotype turned up a few times. This chain connects TRBV5-1 to TRBJ1-1, with D tentatively TRBD1 (5 bases). The V gene's germline CDR1 is SGHRS and CDR2 YFSETQ. Trimming stripped 4 bases from V and 6 bases from J, with 16 bases between. The CDR3 sequence is 14 residues long. DNA of the CDR3: TGCGCCAGCAGCCCGACCCTGGAGGGGTCTGAAGCTTTCTTT. Translating gives CASSPTLEGSEAFF.

This clonotype was detected only a few times. This chain uses TRBV20-1 with TRBJ2-7; 11 bases line up with TRBD1. This CDR3 comprises 14 residues. The germline CDR1 and CDR2 sequences are DFQATT and SNEGSKA (reference sequence). With 6 bases clipped from V and 4 bases from J, the junction kept 8 bases outside the gene matches. The CDR3 sequence is CSARMGTGGYEQYF. In nucleotides, the CDR3 is TGCAGTGCACGAATGGGGACAGGGGGATACGAGCAGTACTTC.